These 20 T cell receptor beta chains came from one sample sequenced in a study of blood T cell repertoires in COVID-19. Repertoires were generated with immunoSEQ multiplex PCR, while TCRdb's copy carries only in-frame clones and drops some. The repertoire consists of over 300,000 clones, with 70% to 90% occurring once and the leading ten covering less than 6%. Sequenced material: PBMCs or T cells enriched from blood (not recorded which). The receptor set was obtained from a woman aged 25 to 39 who had recovered from COVID-19.

The rearrangement joins TRBV19 to TRBJ2-1; TRBD2 matches 7 bases. With V trimmed by 5 bases and J by 9 bases, 4 bases remained unmatched. This CDR3 region has 12 residues. Germline lookup yields CDR1 LNHDA and CDR2 SQIVND (reference sequence). The DNA for the CDR3 is TGTGCCAGTAGTGGCGGGGGACCTGAGCAGTTCTTC. Translated: CASSGGGPEQFF.

The chain carries TRBV27 and TRBJ2-7, with TRBD1 identical over 9 bases. Germline assignment: CDR1 MNHEY and CDR2 SMNVEV (reference sequence). The CDR3 is 14 residues long. With 6 bases clipped from V and 2 bases from J, the junction kept 5 bases outside the gene matches. This chain's CDR3 is CASRFGTGPYEQYF. Here the CDR3 DNA reads TGTGCCAGCAGGTTCGGGACAGGGCCCTACGAGCAGTACTTC.

This chain uses TRBV12-3 or TRBV12-4 with TRBJ1-2; the D is unclear. Trimming left V 1 base short and J 2 bases short, with 5 bases between. This CDR3 spans 13 amino acids. For the CDR3, the DNA is TGTGCCAGCAGTTTAGTCGTAAACTATGGCTACACCTTC. It is translated as CASSLVVNYGYTF.

The chain links TRBV27 to TRBJ2-7, with D maybe TRBD1 (6 bases). This CDR3 region has 14 residues. V was shortened by 3 bases and J by 7 bases, with 16 bases between the two germline ends. Germline V gene data show CDR1 as MNHEY and CDR2 as SMNVEV (reference sequence). The CDR3 sequence is CASSFRGISGEQYF. The DNA of the CDR3 is TGTGCCAGCAGTTTCAGGGGAATATCTGGGGAGCAGTACTTC.

This chain connects TRBV6-1 to TRBJ1-2, with 9 bases identical to TRBD1. Germline assignment: CDR1 MNHNS and CDR2 SASEGT. The CDR3 extends over 15 amino acids. The V segment lost 1 base and the J segment 2 bases; nucleotides outside the gene matches: 2. CDR3: CASSEDGQGNYGYTF. In DNA form, the CDR3 reads TGTGCCAGCAGTGAAGATGGACAGGGGAACTATGGCTACACCTTC.

The chain couples TRBV7-8 to TRBJ1-6; TRBD1 aligns across 7 bases. The CDR3 consists of 15 residues. The ends lost 1 base at V and 10 bases at J; junction bases unmatched: 7. Germline CDR1 and CDR2: SGHVS and FQNEAQ. CDR3 sequence: CASSLGAGGRSPLHF. CDR3 in DNA: TGTGCCAGCAGCTTAGGCGCAGGGGGACGATCACCCCTCCACTTT. Full variable domain (missing parts from reference TRBV7-8 and TRBJ1-6): GAGVSQSPRYKVAKRGQDVALRCDPISGHVSLFWYQQALGQGPEFLTYFQNEAQLDKSGLPSDRFFAERPEGSVSTLKIQRTQQEDSAVYLCASSLGAGGRSPLHFGNGTRLTVT.

V usage is TRBV5-6 and J usage is TRBJ1-5, with a possible D match to TRBD1 (6 bases). This CDR3 contains 15 residues. CDR1 is SGHDT, CDR2 YYEEEE, per germline. Between the trimmed V and J ends, which lost 4 bases and 5 bases, there was a span of 16 bases. This CDR3 is CASSDRPGGDQPQHF. CDR3 coding DNA: TGTGCCAGCAGCGACAGGCCCGGAGGTGATCAGCCCCAGCATTTT.

The chain recombines TRBV27 with TRBJ1-4, with 8 bases lining up with TRBD1. V gave up 0 bases and J gave up 10 bases; unmatched junction bases: 7. CDR1 MNHEY and CDR2 SMNVEV come from the germline V gene (reference sequence). The length of the CDR3 is 15 residues. For the CDR3, the DNA is TGTGCCAGCAGTTTATCCGGACAGGGAGTGGTAAAACTGTTTTTT. Residues: CASSLSGQGVVKLFF.

This rearrangement joins TRBV7-6 to TRBJ2-5; the match to TRBD2 covers 8 bases. The germline CDR1 and CDR2 sequences are SGHVS and FNYEAQ. V gave up 2 bases and J gave up 2 bases; unmatched junction bases: 7. The CDR3 spans 16 residues. CDR3 sequence: CASSLRVAGTQETQYF. DNA of the CDR3: TGTGCCAGCAGCTTAAGGGTAGCGGGAACACAAGAGACCCAGTACTTC.

The chain uses TRBV19 and TRBJ1-1, with D tentatively TRBD1 (5 bases). Germline V CDR1 and CDR2: LNHDA, SQIVND (reference sequence). The CDR3 has 13 amino acids. V was pared by 3 bases and J by 8 bases, with 13 bases between. The CDR3 region is CASSIPPTAEAFF. The CDR3 nucleotides read TGTGCCAGTAGTATCCCCCCGACAGCGGAAGCTTTCTTT.

The chain is built from TRBV11-2 and TRBJ2-2; possible D gene TRBD2, 7 bases. Trimming removed 6 bases at V and 0 bases at J, with 14 bases between. CDR1 SGHAT and CDR2 FQNNGV come from the germline V gene. CDR3 size: 16 residues. As DNA, the CDR3 is TGTGCCAGCAGTCCCAGGCGGGGGCCGAACACCGGGGAGCTGTTTTTT. The encoded protein is CASSPRRGPNTGELFF.

V and J are TRBV6-1 and TRBJ1-2, with 9 nucleotides matching TRBD1. CDR3 size: 17 residues. With V trimmed by 3 bases and J by 8 bases, 16 bases remained unmatched. The germline V gene encodes CDR1 MNHNS and CDR2 SASEGT. CDR3 nucleotide sequence: TGTGCCAGCAGTGAGACCCACCGGGACAGGGAGTTGCGGGGCTACACCTTC. Amino acids: CASSETHRDRELRGYTF.

Concerning this clone: The sample contains more than one DNA sequence encoding this CDR3. The V gene is TRBV27, the J gene TRBJ1-5; a weak D match, TRBD1 (5 bases). Germline V CDR1 and CDR2: MNHEY, SMNVEV (reference sequence). The CDR3 is made up of 13 amino acids. V lost 6 bases and J lost 2, with 8 bases in between. CDR3: CASSSTGNQPQHF. The CDR3 nucleotides are TGTGCCAGCAGCTCGACAGGCAATCAGCCCCAGCATTTT.

This sequence joins TRBV29-1 and TRBJ1-4; 7 nucleotides align to TRBD1. This CDR3 is built from 14 residues. J was trimmed by 7 bases and V by 7 bases; bases with no gene match: 12. CDR1 is SQVTM, CDR2 ANQGSEA, per germline. CDR3 bases: TGCAGCGCCCAAGAGGGGGCCGGGGGTGAAAAACTGTTTTTT. Translating gives CSAQEGAGGEKLFF.

This clone appeared a single time. V is TRBV5-8 and J is TRBJ2-1; weak D call: TRBD2 (7 bases). The CDR3 spans 16 residues. Germline CDR1 SGHTS, CDR2 YDEGEE. Trimming removed 3 bases from V and 10 bases from J, with 23 bases in between. Here the CDR3 reads CASSSNGGPGFEEQFF. DNA for the CDR3: TGTGCCAGCAGCTCAAACGGGGGGCCAGGTTTCGAGGAGCAGTTCTTC.

This chain joins TRBV5-5 and TRBJ1-2; 7 nucleotides line up with TRBD1. The CDR3 has 13 amino acids. The germline gives CDR1 SGHKS, CDR2 YYEKEE (reference sequence). Unmatched junction bases numbered 7, after V lost 0 bases and J lost 11 bases. This CDR3 is CASSLDPQGEYTF. The CDR3 bases are TGTGCCAGCAGCTTGGATCCGCAGGGGGAGTACACCTTC.

The chain has TRBV6-5 and TRBJ1-1; D not resolved. V lost 7 bases to trimming and J lost 5 bases, with 14 bases between them. The CDR3 extends over 13 amino acids. Germline assignment: CDR1 MNHEY and CDR2 SVGAGI. The CDR3 DNA is TGTGCCAGCACCAAAACCGGGAGGACTGAAGCTTTCTTT. Its protein product is CASTKTGRTEAFF.

The V call is TRBV6-5, the J call TRBJ1-2; D is unresolved. There are 12 residues in the CDR3. In germline, CDR1 is MNHEY, CDR2 SVGAGI. Trimming left V 8 bases short and J 8 bases short, with 15 bases between. CDR3 DNA sequence: TGTGCCAGCTCGGTCCCTCCCCAAGGCTACACCTTC. Residues: CASSVPPQGYTF.

As concerns this clone: Relative to the germline gene, one junction end is altered; a read error may explain this. This chain joins TRBV13 and TRBJ1-1; tentative D call: TRBD1 (6 bases). Germline assignment: CDR1 PRHDT and CDR2 FYEKMQ (reference sequence). The CDR3 covers 13 residues. The CDR3 is CASSVGGPPEAFF. The CDR3 DNA reads as TGTGCCAGCAGCGTAGGGGGGCCTCCTGAAGCTTTCTTT. Full variable domain (outside the CDR3, taken from reference TRBV13 and TRBJ1-1): AAGVIQSPRHLIKEKRETATLKCYPIPRHDTVYWYQQGPGQDPQFLISFYEKMQSDKGSIPDRFSAQQFSDYHSELNMSSLELGDSALYFCASSVGGPPEAFFGQGTRLTVV.

The CDR3 coding sequence is TGTGCCAGCTCACCAGCGACTAGCGGGGGTCAAGAGACCCAGTACTTC. Amino acid sequence: CASSPATSGGQETQYF. The rearrangement joins TRBV18 to TRBJ2-5, with 12 positions matching TRBD2. There are 16 residues in the CDR3. Germline V gene data show CDR1 as KGHSH and CDR2 as LQKENI. V was clipped by 2 bases and J by 2 bases; unmatched bases: 3. Using reference TRBV18 and TRBJ2-5 for the parts outside the CDR3, the full variable domain is NAGVMQNPRHLVRRRGQEARLRCSPMKGHSHVYWYRQLPEEGLKFMVYLQKENIIDESGMPKERFSAEFPKEGPSILRIQQVVRGDSAAYFCASSPATSGGQETQYFGPGTRLLVL.